What follows are 20 T cell receptor beta chains derived from one specimen sequenced in a study of Ad26.COV2.S vaccination and SARS-CoV-2 variants. TCRdb keeps only in-frame clones here, not all; method: immunoSEQ multiplex PCR. The repertoire has just over 350,000 clones, about 88% of them found once; the top ten carry around 3.3%. Described treatment: some 20 received Ad26.COV2.S at low or high dose, single or two shots; about 5 received placebo; per-sample allocation not given. Samples analyzed were those drawn on day 63 after the first vaccine or placebo injection. This sample comprised peripheral blood, obtained in a trial of Ad26.COV2.S vaccine versus placebo. Every receptor here comes from a person aged 18 to 59 who received the Ad26.COV2.S COVID-19 vaccine or a placebo.

The genes are TRBV18 and TRBJ2-1; D not resolved. Germline CDR1 and CDR2: KGHSH and LQKENI. The CDR3 covers 14 residues. The germline V and J ends were trimmed by 4 bases and 7 bases, with 14 bases remaining between them. CDR3 sequence: CASSRLAVMNEQFF. CDR3 DNA: TGTGCCAGCTCACGGTTAGCTGTGATGAATGAGCAGTTCTTC. Full variable domain (rest looked up from reference TRBV18 and TRBJ2-1): NAGVMQNPRHLVRRRGQEARLRCSPMKGHSHVYWYRQLPEEGLKFMVYLQKENIIDESGMPKERFSAEFPKEGPSILRIQQVVRGDSAAYFCASSRLAVMNEQFFGPGTRLTVL.

This clone occurred once. The chain is built from TRBV27 and TRBJ2-6, with 12 bases aligning to TRBD2. This CDR3 region has 20 residues. Germline CDR1 is MNHEY and CDR2 is SMNVEV (reference sequence). V dropped 6 bases and J dropped 0; count of bases not matched to a gene: 12. CDR3 coding DNA: TGTGCCAGCAGCGACAGACTAGCGGGAGTTGGCTTCTCTGGGGCCAACGTCCTGACTTTC. The encoded protein is CASSDRLAGVGFSGANVLTF.

To note about this clone: Other DNA sequences within the sample encode an identical CDR3. As DNA, the CDR3 is TGTGCCAGCAGTTCAAAAAGCTACGAGCAGTACTTC. This sequence encodes CASSSKSYEQYF. This chain uses TRBV6-2 or TRBV6-3 with TRBJ2-7; D is uncertain. V was pared by 4 bases and J by 3 bases, with 7 bases between. Germline assignment: CDR1 MNHEY and CDR2 SVGEGT. CDR3 size: 12 residues.

This clone showed up just once. The chain combines TRBV19 with TRBJ2-7; 9 nucleotides agree with TRBD1. CDR3 length: 14 residues. V lost 5 bases to trimming and J lost 4 bases; unmatched junction nucleotides: 6. Germline CDR1 is LNHDA and CDR2 is SQIVND (reference sequence). The CDR3 coding sequence is TGTGCCAGTAGTCGCCGGGACAGGGATTACGAGCAGTACTTC. This translates into CASSRRDRDYEQYF.

V and J are TRBV4-1 and TRBJ2-5; D unclear. This CDR3 region has 14 residues. The germline V gene encodes CDR1 MGHRA and CDR2 YSYEKL. V was cut by 4 bases and J by 5 bases, with 14 bases left in between. The CDR3 here is CASSPSGYGETQYF. CDR3 sequence (DNA): TGCGCCAGCAGCCCCTCGGGCTATGGGGAGACCCAGTACTTC.

This chain links TRBV7-9 with TRBJ1-1; TRBD1 is a possible D gene (5 bases). The CDR3 is 14 amino acids. V was clipped by 3 bases and J by 5 bases, with 13 bases between them. The germline V gene encodes CDR1 SEHNR and CDR2 FQNEAQ (reference sequence). The CDR3 sequence: CASSFGTVSTEAFF. The CDR3, as DNA: TGTGCCAGCAGCTTCGGGACGGTGAGTACTGAAGCTTTCTTT.

The rearrangement uses TRBV6-2 or TRBV6-3 and TRBJ1-1, with 7 positions matching TRBD1. Per germline, CDR1 MNHEY and CDR2 SVGEGT. The CDR3 is 16 amino acids. V shed 0 bases, J shed 0 bases, and the junction held 4 bases outside the gene matches. This chain's CDR3 is CASSYSKGAVNTEAFF. The CDR3 DNA reads as TGTGCCAGCAGTTACTCGAAGGGGGCTGTGAACACTGAAGCTTTCTTT.

Concerning this clone itself: Other DNA sequences in this sample translate to the same CDR3. The CDR3 loop reads CASSLGTTDTQYF. In nucleotides, the CDR3 is TGTGCCAGCAGTTTAGGGACCACAGATACGCAGTATTTT. The chain couples TRBV12-3 or TRBV12-4 to TRBJ2-3; D ambiguous. The V end was cut by 1 base, the J end by 2 bases, with 4 bases between. This CDR3 is 13 amino acids long.

The chain recombines TRBV7-2 with TRBJ2-2; D perhaps matches TRBD1 (6 bases). V shed 4 bases and J shed 2 bases, with 11 bases lying between them. The CDR3 spans 15 residues. The germline CDR1 and CDR2 sequences are SGHTA and FQGNSA. The CDR3 sequence is CASSYLGQNTGELFF. Here the CDR3 DNA reads TGTGCCAGCAGCTACCTGGGACAAAACACCGGGGAGCTGTTTTTT.

V usage is TRBV5-1 and J usage is TRBJ2-5, with 7 nucleotides matching TRBD2. There are 15 residues in the CDR3. Germline CDR1 is SGHRS and CDR2 is YFSETQ. With V trimmed by 0 bases and J by 1 base, 3 bases remained unmatched. CDR3 nucleotides: TGCGCCAGCAGCTTGGAGGCTAGCGGCCAAGAGACCCAGTACTTC. It translates to CASSLEASGQETQYF.

The V gene is TRBV6-5, the J gene TRBJ1-4, with D perhaps matching TRBD1 (5 bases). The CDR3 length is 14 residues. Germline CDR1 reads MNHEY; CDR2 reads SVGAGI. The V gene lost 6 bases and the J gene lost 10 bases, with 18 bases spanning the gap. The CDR3: CASSRDLGVGKLFF. The DNA of the CDR3 is TGTGCCAGCAGCCGGGACCTCGGAGTGGGAAAACTGTTTTTT.

The chain carries TRBV14 and TRBJ2-1; D is possibly TRBD2 (6 bases). The CDR3 has 18 residues. CDR1 and CDR2 (germline): SGHDN, FVKESK. Trimming left V 3 bases short and J 1 base short, with 19 bases between. This CDR3 reads CASSQLSGLLRSYNEQFF. CDR3 coding DNA: TGTGCCAGCAGCCAGCTTTCGGGACTCCTTAGGTCCTACAATGAGCAGTTCTTC.

The V gene is TRBV5-8, the J gene TRBJ2-3, with 11 positions matching TRBD2. Trimming at V came to 1 base and at J to 2 bases, leaving 3 bases not matched to a gene. CDR3 length: 16 amino acids. Germline V gives CDR1 SGHTS, CDR2 YDEGEE. CDR3: CASSLTTSGDTDTQYF. As DNA, the CDR3 is TGTGCCAGCAGCTTGACGACTAGCGGGGACACAGATACGCAGTATTTT. The full variable domain, with the rest looked up from reference TRBV5-8 and TRBJ2-3, is EAGVTQSPTHLIKTRGQQATLRCSPISGHTSVYWYQQALGLGLQFLLWYDEGEERNRGNFPPRFSGRQFPNYSSELNVNALELEDSALYLCASSLTTSGDTDTQYFGPGTRLTVL.

The chain has TRBV18 and TRBJ1-4; 7 bases agree with TRBD1. Trimming removed 5 bases from V and 6 bases from J; junction bases left unmatched: 3. The CDR3 spans 13 residues. The germline gives CDR1 KGHSH, CDR2 LQKENI. The CDR3 region has the DNA TGTGCCAGCTCAGCCACAGGGGATGAAAAACTGTTTTTT. This gives the protein CASSATGDEKLFF.

The V call is TRBV5-1, the J call TRBJ2-3; a possible D gene is TRBD2 (5 bases). V was trimmed by 4 bases and J by 2 bases, leaving 17 bases between them. The germline gives CDR1 SGHRS, CDR2 YFSETQ. The CDR3 covers 16 residues. This CDR3 is CASSPGEGPNTDTQYF. CDR3 bases: TGCGCCAGCAGCCCAGGAGAGGGTCCTAACACAGATACGCAGTATTTT.

This rearrangement joins TRBV28 to TRBJ2-6, with a possible D match to TRBD1 (6 bases). Germline CDR1 reads MDHEN; CDR2 reads SYDVKM. There are 17 residues in the CDR3. V dropped 5 bases and J dropped 0 bases, with 14 bases sitting between them. The DNA of the CDR3 is TGTGCCAGCAGTACCCGGACAGCTCGCTCTGGGGCCAACGTCCTGACTTTC. Its protein is CASSTRTARSGANVLTF. The entire variable domain, with the rest obtained from reference TRBV28 and TRBJ2-6, is as follows: DVKVTQSSRYLVKRTGEKVFLECVQDMDHENMFWYRQDPGLGLRLIYFSYDVKMKEKGDIPEGYSVSREKKERFSLILESASTNQTSMYLCASSTRTARSGANVLTFGAGSRLTVL.

This clone has only a few counts. The rearrangement joins TRBV6-2 or TRBV6-3 to TRBJ1-5, with D possibly being TRBD1 (5 bases). The germline V gene has CDR1 MNHEY and CDR2 SVGEGT. Trimming took off 1 base at V and 7 bases at J, with 8 bases between the two ends. The CDR3 is 13 amino acids. In nucleotides, the CDR3 is TGTGCCAGCAGTTACTGGGACCGACAGCCCCAGCATTTT. It specifies CASSYWDRQPQHF.

In this sample, this clone turned up once. The CDR3 DNA sequence: TGTGCCAGCAGCAAACAGCAGGGATCTTCGGATGAGCAGTTCTTC. Protein: CASSKQQGSSDEQFF. The chain is built from TRBV11-2 and TRBJ2-1; possibly TRBD1 for D (5 bases). Looked up from germline, CDR1 is SGHAT and CDR2 is FQNNGV. The germline V and J ends were trimmed by 5 bases and 8 bases, with 19 bases remaining between them. The CDR3 loop spans 15 amino acids. Full variable domain (remainder filled in from reference TRBV11-2 and TRBJ2-1): EAGVAQSPRYKIIEKRQSVAFWCNPISGHATLYWYQQILGQGPKLLIQFQNNGVVDDSQLPKDRFSAERLKGVDSTLKIQPAKLEDSAVYLCASSKQQGSSDEQFFGPGTRLTVL.

This clone appeared once. The rearrangement joins TRBV11-3 to TRBJ2-5; 7 nucleotides agree with TRBD1. CDR1 is SGHNT and CDR2 is YENEEA in the germline V gene. The CDR3 consists of 19 residues. V lost 6 bases and J lost 2; bases outside the gene matches: 21. The CDR3 reads CASRCQTRRGRLGQETQYF. DNA of the CDR3: TGTGCCAGCAGATGCCAAACCCGAAGGGGGCGCTTGGGACAAGAGACCCAGTACTTC.

This chain links TRBV7-8 with TRBJ1-2; D might be TRBD1 (6 bases). Germline V CDR1 and CDR2: SGHVS, FQNEAQ. The ends were cut back, 2 bases at V and 4 bases at J, with 14 bases in the middle. The CDR3 runs 15 residues. The CDR3 loop reads CASSLLGGSGYGYTF. DNA of the CDR3: TGTGCCAGCAGCTTACTCGGGGGCAGCGGCTATGGCTACACCTTC.